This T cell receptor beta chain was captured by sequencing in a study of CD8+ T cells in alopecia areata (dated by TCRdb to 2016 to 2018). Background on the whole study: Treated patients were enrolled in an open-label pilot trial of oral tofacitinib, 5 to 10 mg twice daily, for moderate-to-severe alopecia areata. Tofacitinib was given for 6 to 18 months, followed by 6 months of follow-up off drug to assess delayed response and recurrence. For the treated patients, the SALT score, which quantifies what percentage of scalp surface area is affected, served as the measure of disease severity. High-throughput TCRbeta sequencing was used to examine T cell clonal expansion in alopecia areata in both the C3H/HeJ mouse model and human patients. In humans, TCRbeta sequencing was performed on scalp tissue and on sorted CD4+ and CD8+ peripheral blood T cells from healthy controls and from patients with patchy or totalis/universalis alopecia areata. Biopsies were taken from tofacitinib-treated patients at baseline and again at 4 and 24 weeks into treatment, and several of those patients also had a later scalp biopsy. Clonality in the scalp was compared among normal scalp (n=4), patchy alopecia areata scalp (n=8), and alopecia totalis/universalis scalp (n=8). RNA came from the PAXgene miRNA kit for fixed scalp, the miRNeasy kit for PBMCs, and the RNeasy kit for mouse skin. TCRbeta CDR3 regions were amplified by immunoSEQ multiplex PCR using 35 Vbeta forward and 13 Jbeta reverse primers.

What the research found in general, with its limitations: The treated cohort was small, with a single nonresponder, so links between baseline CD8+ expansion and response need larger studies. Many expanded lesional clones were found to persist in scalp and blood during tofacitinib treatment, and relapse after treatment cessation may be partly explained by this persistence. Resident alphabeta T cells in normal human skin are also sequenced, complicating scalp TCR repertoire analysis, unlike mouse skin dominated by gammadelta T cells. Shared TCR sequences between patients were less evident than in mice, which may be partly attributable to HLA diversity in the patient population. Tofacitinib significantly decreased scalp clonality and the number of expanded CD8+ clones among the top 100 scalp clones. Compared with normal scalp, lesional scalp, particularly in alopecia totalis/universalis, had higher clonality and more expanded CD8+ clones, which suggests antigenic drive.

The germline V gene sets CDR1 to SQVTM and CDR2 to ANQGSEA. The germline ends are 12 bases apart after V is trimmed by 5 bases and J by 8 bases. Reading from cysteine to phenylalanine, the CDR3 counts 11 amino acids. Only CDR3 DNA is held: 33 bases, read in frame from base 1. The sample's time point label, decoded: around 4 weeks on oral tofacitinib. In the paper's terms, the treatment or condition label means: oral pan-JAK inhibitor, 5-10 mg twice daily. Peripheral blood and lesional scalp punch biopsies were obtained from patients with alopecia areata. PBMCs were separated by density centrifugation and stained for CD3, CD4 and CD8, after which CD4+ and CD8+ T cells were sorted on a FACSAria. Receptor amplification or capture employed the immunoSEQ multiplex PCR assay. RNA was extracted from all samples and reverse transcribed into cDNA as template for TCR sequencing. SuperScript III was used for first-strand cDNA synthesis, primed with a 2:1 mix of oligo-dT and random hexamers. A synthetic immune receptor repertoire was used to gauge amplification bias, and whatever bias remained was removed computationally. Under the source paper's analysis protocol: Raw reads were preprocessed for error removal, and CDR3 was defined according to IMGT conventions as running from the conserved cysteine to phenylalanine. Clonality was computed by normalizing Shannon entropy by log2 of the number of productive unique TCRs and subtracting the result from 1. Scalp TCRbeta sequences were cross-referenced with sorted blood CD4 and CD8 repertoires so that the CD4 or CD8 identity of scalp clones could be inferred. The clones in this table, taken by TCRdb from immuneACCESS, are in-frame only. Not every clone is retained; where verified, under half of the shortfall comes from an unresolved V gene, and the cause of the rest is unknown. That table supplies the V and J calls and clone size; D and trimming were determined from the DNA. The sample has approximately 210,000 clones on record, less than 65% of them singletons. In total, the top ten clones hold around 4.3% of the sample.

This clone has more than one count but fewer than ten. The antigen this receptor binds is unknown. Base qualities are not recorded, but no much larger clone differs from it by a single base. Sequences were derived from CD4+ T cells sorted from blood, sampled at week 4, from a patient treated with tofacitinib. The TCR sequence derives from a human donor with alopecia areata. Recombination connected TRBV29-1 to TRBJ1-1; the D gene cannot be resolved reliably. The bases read TGCAGCGTTTTTGCGTGGGGAGAAGCTTTCTTT. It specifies CSVFAWGEAFF.